This T cell receptor beta chain is drawn from a study of blood T cell repertoires in COVID-19. Study-wide context: Samples came from the United States, Italy and Spain, spanning acute and convalescent COVID-19.

Recruited during active infection, patients (from Seattle) were subsequently followed longitudinally. The V and J ends lost 0 bases and 7 bases respectively, with 10 bases between them. The CDR3 covers 13 residues. Germline CDR1 is SGHTA and CDR2 is FQGNSA. Using immunoSEQ multiplex PCR, the repertoire was profiled, and TCRdb retains in-frame clones only, with some absent. Here the sample spans 85,000 to 120,000 clones, approximately 86% being singletons. The sample comprised peripheral blood. This receptor was taken from a woman aged 45-60 years with COVID-19, enrolled during active disease. The gene calls are TRBV7-2 and TRBJ2-7; no firm D call. CDR3 residues: CASSLAKFQEQYF. CDR3 in DNA: TGTGCCAGCAGCTTAGCGAAGTTCCAGGAGCAGTACTTC.